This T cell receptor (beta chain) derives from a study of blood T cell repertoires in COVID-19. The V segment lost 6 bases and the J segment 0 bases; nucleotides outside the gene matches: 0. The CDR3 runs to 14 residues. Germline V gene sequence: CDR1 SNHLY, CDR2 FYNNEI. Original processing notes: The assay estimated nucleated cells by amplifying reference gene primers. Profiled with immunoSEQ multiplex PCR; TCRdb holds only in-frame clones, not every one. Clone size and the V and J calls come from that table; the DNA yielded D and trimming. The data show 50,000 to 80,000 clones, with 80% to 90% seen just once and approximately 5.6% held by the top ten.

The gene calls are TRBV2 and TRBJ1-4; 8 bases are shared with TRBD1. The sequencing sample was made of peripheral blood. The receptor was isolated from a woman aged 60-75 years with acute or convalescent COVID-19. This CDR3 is CASRQGATNEKLFF. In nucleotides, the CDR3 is TGTGCCAGCAGACAGGGGGCAACTAATGAAAAACTGTTTTTT.